The 18 T cell receptor beta chains reported below all come from one sample, sequenced in a study of shared clonotypes between healthy human individuals. Generated by immunoSEQ multiplex PCR, the TCRdb table keeps only in-frame clones and is missing some. The sample consists of about 2.4 million clones, 93% of them appearing once. Sequencing was performed on naive CD4+ T cells from PBMCs. Subset specified: CD45RA+ positively selected. Receptors originate from a young man in good health. Some clones in this sample may be carry-over from other donors' samples.

The chain combines TRBV5-6 with TRBJ2-7, with 7 nucleotides matching TRBD1. The CDR3 sequence is 16 residues long. The junction had 13 bases not matched to a gene; V was cut back by 5 bases and J by 2 bases. The germline CDR1 and CDR2 sequences are SGHDT and YYEEEE. In DNA form, the CDR3 reads TGTGCCAGCAGTCTAGAACGGGACAGAGGAACCTACGAGCAGTACTTC. This encodes CASSLERDRGTYEQYF.

V and J are TRBV18 and TRBJ1-1; 8 bases align to TRBD1. Unmatched junction bases numbered 5, after V lost 4 bases and J lost 1 base. The CDR3 loop spans 15 amino acids. CDR1 KGHSH and CDR2 LQKENI come from the germline V gene. CDR3 region: CASSLRTGTNTEAFF. CDR3 in DNA: TGTGCCAGCTCACTACGGACAGGGACGAACACTGAAGCTTTCTTT. The variable domain in full, completed from reference TRBV18 and TRBJ1-1, reads NAGVMQNPRHLVRRRGQEARLRCSPMKGHSHVYWYRQLPEEGLKFMVYLQKENIIDESGMPKERFSAEFPKEGPSILRIQQVVRGDSAAYFCASSLRTGTNTEAFFGQGTRLTVV.

The chain links TRBV7-2 to TRBJ2-1; 9 nucleotides match TRBD1. The CDR3 runs 18 residues. Germline V lookup: CDR1 SGHTA, CDR2 FQGNSA. The ends lost 5 bases at V and 6 bases at J; junction bases unmatched: 17. The CDR3 DNA reads as TGTGCCAGCAGCCCAAGGGGTGGCGGGACAGGGTCTGGCAATGAGCAGTTCTTC. The encoded protein is CASSPRGGGTGSGNEQFF. Full variable domain (outside the CDR3, taken from reference TRBV7-2 and TRBJ2-1): GAGVSQSPSNKVTEKGKDVELRCDPISGHTALYWYRQSLGQGLEFLIYFQGNSAPDKSGLPSDRFSAERTGGSVSTLTIQRTQQEDSAVYLCASSPRGGGTGSGNEQFFGPGTRLTVL.

The rearrangement uses TRBV28 and TRBJ2-7; D is possibly TRBD1 (5 bases). Trimming took 8 bases from V and 0 from J, leaving 14 bases between them. Germline V gene sequence: CDR1 MDHEN, CDR2 SYDVKM. This CDR3 comprises 14 residues. This CDR3 reads CASRGARYSYEQYF. CDR3 in DNA: TGTGCCAGCCGTGGGGCACGGTACTCCTACGAGCAGTACTTC. Full variable domain (missing parts from reference TRBV28 and TRBJ2-7): DVKVTQSSRYLVKRTGEKVFLECVQDMDHENMFWYRQDPGLGLRLIYFSYDVKMKEKGDIPEGYSVSREKKERFSLILESASTNQTSMYLCASRGARYSYEQYFGPGTRLTVT.

The chain couples TRBV10-3 to TRBJ2-5, with D tentatively TRBD2 (6 bases). The CDR3 length is 13 residues. Per the germline V gene, CDR1 is ENHRY and CDR2 is SYGVKD. Deletions cut 4 bases from V and 4 bases from J, with 10 bases between. CDR3 coding DNA: TGTGCCATCAGTGTCCCAGCGGGAGAGACCCAGTACTTC. The encoded protein is CAISVPAGETQYF.

The rearrangement uses TRBV7-9 and TRBJ2-3, with D perhaps being TRBD1 or TRBD2 (5 bases each). Germline V CDR1 and CDR2: SEHNR, FQNEAQ (reference sequence). This CDR3 is 14 amino acids long. The germline V and J ends were trimmed by 0 bases and 6 bases, with 10 bases remaining between them. The chain's CDR3 is CASSLARGSDTQYF. CDR3 bases: TGTGCCAGCAGCTTAGCGAGGGGCTCGGATACGCAGTATTTT.

Remarks on this clone: Within the sample, other DNA sequences also encode this same CDR3. This chain connects TRBV5-1 to TRBJ2-2; a weak D match, TRBD1 (5 bases). Looked up from germline, CDR1 is SGHRS and CDR2 is YFSETQ. This CDR3 region has 14 residues. The ends were cut back, 5 bases at V and 4 bases at J, with 12 bases in the middle. CDR3 nucleotides: TGCGCCAGCAGTTTAGGACAAGGCACCGGGGAGCTGTTTTTT. Translation: CASSLGQGTGELFF.

In its sample, this clone was seen once. The chain links TRBV19 to TRBJ1-5, with D uncertain. Germline V gene sequence: CDR1 LNHDA, CDR2 SQIVND (reference sequence). V was pared by 7 bases and J by 7 bases, with 14 bases between. This CDR3 region has 13 residues. The CDR3 protein is CASNTFGVQPQHF. CDR3 bases: TGTGCCAGTAATACGTTCGGGGTCCAGCCCCAGCATTTT. Supplemented by reference TRBV19 and TRBJ1-5, the full variable domain reads DGGITQSPKYLFRKEGQNVTLSCEQNLNHDAMYWYRQDPGQGLRLIYYSQIVNDFQKGDIAEGYSVSREKKESFPLTVTSAQKNPTAFYLCASNTFGVQPQHFGDGTRLSIL.

The V call is TRBV5-1, the J call TRBJ1-1, with D perhaps matching TRBD1 (6 bases). The CDR3 runs 15 residues. Germline V lookup: CDR1 SGHRS, CDR2 YFSETQ. V shed 3 bases and J shed 3 bases, with 15 bases lying between them. Here the CDR3 DNA reads TGCGCCAGCAGCTCGTCAGGGTCAGGGGACACTGAAGCTTTCTTT. It codes for CASSSSGSGDTEAFF. Looking up the rest from reference TRBV5-1 and TRBJ1-1 gives the full variable domain: KAGVTQTPRYLIKTRGQQVTLSCSPISGHRSVSWYQQTPGQGLQFLFEYFSETQRNKGNFPGRFSGRQFSNSRSEMNVSTLELGDSALYLCASSSSGSGDTEAFFGQGTRLTVV.

The V gene is TRBV28, the J gene TRBJ1-2; 8 bases align to TRBD1. The ends lost 7 bases at V and 7 bases at J; junction bases unmatched: 14. This CDR3 region has 15 residues. Germline values: CDR1 MDHEN, CDR2 SYDVKM. The CDR3 DNA reads TGTGCCAGCACCGTCGGCGCAGGGGGCGTCAGTGGCTACACCTTC. It yields the protein CASTVGAGGVSGYTF.

This clone has a single count. The chain is built from TRBV28 and TRBJ2-3; D call uncertain. The CDR3 loop spans 15 amino acids. Germline assignment: CDR1 MDHEN and CDR2 SYDVKM. V lost 3 bases and J lost 0, with 10 bases in between. The CDR3 DNA is TGTGCCAGCAGTTTGGGTGGTAGGAGCACAGATACGCAGTATTTT. Encoded protein: CASSLGGRSTDTQYF.

V and J are TRBV2 and TRBJ1-2, with a weak D call TRBD1 (5 bases). From germline, CDR1 is SNHLY and CDR2 FYNNEI. The CDR3 has 14 amino acids. Trimming stripped 6 bases from V and 7 bases from J, with 18 bases between. CDR3 bases: TGTGCCAGCAGCCCTGAGGGACTTATCGGTGGCTACACCTTC. Translating it yields CASSPEGLIGGYTF.

This clone occurred a few times. The chain has TRBV9 and TRBJ1-6, with 7 bases matching TRBD1. The V segment lost 3 bases and the J segment 7 bases; nucleotides outside the gene matches: 10. CDR1 and CDR2 (germline): SGDLS, YYNGEE. The CDR3 covers 16 residues. CDR3 sequence (DNA): TGTGCCAGCAGCGCGGGACTCGGGACAGCAAATTCACCCCTCCACTTT. It encodes CASSAGLGTANSPLHF. Supplemented by reference TRBV9 and TRBJ1-6, the full variable domain reads DSGVTQTPKHLITATGQRVTLRCSPRSGDLSVYWYQQSLDQGLQFLIQYYNGEERAKGNILERFSAQQFPDLHSELNLSSLELGDSALYFCASSAGLGTANSPLHFGNGTRLTVT.

This chain uses TRBV28 with TRBJ2-6; the D gene is possibly TRBD1 (6 bases). The CDR3 consists of 17 residues. Per the germline V gene, CDR1 is MDHEN and CDR2 is SYDVKM. Trimming shortened V by 3 bases and J by 3 bases, and 15 bases separated the two germline ends. Written as DNA, the CDR3 is TGTGCCAGCAGTTTTCGCCCTACAGGGTTTGGGGCCAACGTCCTGACTTTC. Its protein is CASSFRPTGFGANVLTF.

This clone showed up just a few times. The same CDR3 also results from other DNA sequences found in this sample. The chain carries TRBV30 and TRBJ2-5; D not certain. This CDR3 has 11 residues. The V gene lost 2 bases and the J gene lost 2 bases, with 3 bases spanning the gap. Germline CDR1 GTSNPN, CDR2 SVGIG (reference sequence). The CDR3 DNA reads as TGTGCCTGGAGTCTGCAAGAGACCCAGTACTTC. This encodes CAWSLQETQYF.

On this clone itself: Other DNA sequences in this specimen translate into the identical CDR3. This chain joins TRBV18 and TRBJ2-7; D is perhaps TRBD1 (6 bases). CDR1 is KGHSH, CDR2 LQKENI, per germline. The CDR3 totals 13 residues. Trimming stripped 0 bases from V and 6 bases from J, with 9 bases between. Written as DNA, the CDR3 is TGTGCCAGCTCACCACCGGGCAGGGGCGAGCAGTACTTC. It encodes CASSPPGRGEQYF.

This clone was counted once. The chain combines TRBV9 with TRBJ1-4; weak D call: TRBD1 (6 bases). Germline CDR1 and CDR2: SGDLS and YYNGEE. Trimming stripped 5 bases from V and 3 bases from J, with 8 bases between. This CDR3 is built from 13 residues. The CDR3 loop is CASSQGPNEKLFF. CDR3 bases: TGTGCCAGCAGTCAGGGGCCTAATGAAAAACTGTTTTTT.

As concerns this clone: This sample also contains other DNA sequences that code for the same CDR3. The chain has TRBV7-2 and TRBJ2-3, with 12 bases that match TRBD2. V dropped 0 bases and J dropped 4; count of bases not matched to a gene: 2. This CDR3 is 16 amino acids long. Per the germline V gene, CDR1 is SGHTA and CDR2 is FQGNSA. The CDR3 coding sequence is TGTGCCAGCAGCTTAGCCCTAGCGGGAGGGGCAGATACGCAGTATTTT. It is translated as CASSLALAGGADTQYF.